These T cell receptor beta chains were read from a single sample in a study of a mutant IDH1 vaccine in newly diagnosed glioma. Measured with immunoSEQ multiplex PCR; TCRdb has only the in-frame clones, and not every one. Found here are 30,000 to 35,000 clones, approximately 53% of them singletons; the top ten hold about 10%. Which antigens these TCRs recognize remains unknown. The sequences come from PBMCs, collected from a glioma patient whose treatment included an IDH1 peptide vaccine. The receptors originated from a woman between 18 and 30 years old with glioma. The CDR3 runs from the conserved cysteine through the conserved F or W. Each record gives: J gene, V gene, clone size, D gene, CDR3 DNA, CDR3 protein. D genes are given only for firm matches. Size tells how often a clone was seen (once, few, many) or the class of an expanded clone, and some rows leave it out.

j_call: TRBJ2-2
v_call: TRBV5-4
clone_size: -
d_call: -
cdr3_nt: TGTGCCAGCAGTCCCGGTGGGGGGCCGGGCACCGGGGAGCTGTTTTTT
cdr3_aa: CASSPGGGPGTGELFF

j_call: TRBJ2-4
v_call: TRBV2
clone_size: few
d_call: -
cdr3_nt: TGTGCCAGCCGGACACCTACCGGGGACAACATTCAGTACTTC
cdr3_aa: CASRTPTGDNIQYF

j_call: TRBJ1-4
v_call: TRBV18
clone_size: -
d_call: -
cdr3_nt: TGTGCCAGCTCACCACAACAGGGAAGAGGGGGTGAAAAACTGTTTTTT
cdr3_aa: CASSPQQGRGGEKLFF

j_call: TRBJ2-7
v_call: TRBV6-1
clone_size: -
d_call: -
cdr3_nt: TGTGCCAGCAGTGCATCTTACGAGCAGTACTTC
cdr3_aa: CASSASYEQYF

j_call: TRBJ2-5
v_call: TRBV7-8
clone_size: -
d_call: -
cdr3_nt: TGTGCCAGCAGCCCCCGACCTCGGTTGATTGAGATGGAGACCCAGTACTTC
cdr3_aa: CASSPRPRLIEMETQYF

j_call: TRBJ1-1
v_call: TRBV6-5
clone_size: few
d_call: -
cdr3_nt: TGTGCCAGCAGTTTTGGACAGCGCTTCACTGAAGCTTTCTTT
cdr3_aa: CASSFGQRFTEAFF

j_call: TRBJ1-2
v_call: TRBV13
clone_size: once
d_call: TRBD1
cdr3_nt: TGTGCCAGCAGCCTTCGAAAGAGGGACAGGTCGTTCAAAAATGGCTACACCTTC
cdr3_aa: CASSLRKRDRSFKNGYTF

j_call: TRBJ2-2
v_call: TRBV13
clone_size: -
d_call: -
cdr3_nt: TGTGCCAGCAGCTTAAGGGGGGCCAACACCGGGGAGCTGTTTTTT
cdr3_aa: CASSLRGANTGELFF

j_call: TRBJ1-6
v_call: TRBV9
clone_size: -
d_call: -
cdr3_nt: TGTGCCAGCAGCGTGGAGGAGGGCGAGCATTCACCCCTCCACTTT
cdr3_aa: CASSVEEGEHSPLHF

j_call: TRBJ1-1
v_call: TRBV5-5
clone_size: once
d_call: -
cdr3_nt: TGTGCCAGCAGCCAGGTCCTCTTGAACACTGAAGCTTTCTTT
cdr3_aa: CASSQVLLNTEAFF

j_call: TRBJ1-5
v_call: TRBV7-8
clone_size: few
d_call: -
cdr3_nt: TGTGCCAGCAGCCCTGGACCCTCGGATCAGCCCCAGCATTTT
cdr3_aa: CASSPGPSDQPQHF

j_call: TRBJ2-5
v_call: TRBV28
clone_size: few
d_call: TRBD2
cdr3_nt: TGTGCATCAAGGGTGTGGGGAGGGCAAGAGACCCAGTACTTC
cdr3_aa: CASRVWGGQETQYF

j_call: TRBJ2-3
v_call: TRBV14
clone_size: -
d_call: -
cdr3_nt: TGTGCCAGCAGCCATCTAGAGTTAGATACGCAGTATTTT
cdr3_aa: CASSHLELDTQYF

j_call: TRBJ2-5
v_call: TRBV7-7
clone_size: -
d_call: -
cdr3_nt: TGTGCTAGCAGCCCCACGGGGTCTGGCACCCAGTACTTC
cdr3_aa: CASSPTGSGTQYF

j_call: TRBJ1-5
v_call: TRBV28
clone_size: once
d_call: TRBD1
cdr3_nt: TGTGCCAGCAGTGGGGGTGGGACAGGGGACAATCAGCCCCAGCATTTT
cdr3_aa: CASSGGGTGDNQPQHF

j_call: TRBJ1-1
v_call: TRBV27
clone_size: -
d_call: TRBD1
cdr3_nt: TGTGCCAGCAGTTTGTACGACAGGGAAGGTGAAGCTTTCTTT
cdr3_aa: CASSLYDREGEAFF

j_call: TRBJ2-5
v_call: TRBV2
clone_size: -
d_call: TRBD1
cdr3_nt: TGTGCCAGCAGTCCCGGGACAGGGGGTTTTGGAGAGACCCAGTACTTC
cdr3_aa: CASSPGTGGFGETQYF

j_call: TRBJ2-5
v_call: TRBV4-1
clone_size: few
d_call: TRBD2
cdr3_nt: TGCGCCAGCAGCCACATTAATAGCGGGTGGGAGACCCAGTACTTC
cdr3_aa: CASSHINSGWETQYF

j_call: TRBJ2-2
v_call: TRBV19
clone_size: -
d_call: TRBD1
cdr3_nt: TGTGCCAGTACCTTGGACAGGGCGAACACCGGGGAGCTGTTTTTT
cdr3_aa: CASTLDRANTGELFF

j_call: TRBJ1-3
v_call: TRBV30
clone_size: -
d_call: -
cdr3_nt: TGTGCCTGGAGTGTTGGGTTATCTGGAAACACCATATATTTT
cdr3_aa: CAWSVGLSGNTIYF

j_call: TRBJ1-1
v_call: TRBV14
clone_size: -
d_call: -
cdr3_nt: TGTGCCAGCAAAGGGCTGAACACTGAAGCTTTCTTT
cdr3_aa: CASKGLNTEAFF

j_call: TRBJ2-4
v_call: TRBV2
clone_size: few
d_call: -
cdr3_nt: TGTGCCAGCAGTGTGGAGACACCAGCCAAAAACATTCAGTACTTC
cdr3_aa: CASSVETPAKNIQYF

j_call: TRBJ1-1
v_call: TRBV19
clone_size: -
d_call: -
cdr3_nt: TGTGCCAGTAGTATAATCGGGGGTTGGGGCACTGAAGCTTTCTTT
cdr3_aa: CASSIIGGWGTEAFF

j_call: TRBJ2-7
v_call: TRBV7-9
clone_size: -
d_call: -
cdr3_nt: TGTGCCAGCAGCTTGATACTAGGTGTCGAGCAGTACTTC
cdr3_aa: CASSLILGVEQYF

j_call: TRBJ2-1
v_call: TRBV19
clone_size: -
d_call: -
cdr3_nt: TGTGCCAGTAGTATCGGCAAGCGAGGGGATGAGCAGTTCTTC
cdr3_aa: CASSIGKRGDEQFF

j_call: TRBJ2-3
v_call: TRBV7-8
clone_size: -
d_call: TRBD2
cdr3_nt: TGTGCCAGCAGGCCTAGGGGCGGGGGGGCCATAGATACGCAGTATTTT
cdr3_aa: CASRPRGGGAIDTQYF

j_call: TRBJ2-1
v_call: TRBV19
clone_size: -
d_call: -
cdr3_nt: TGTGCCAGTGGACAGGGAGGGAACAATGAGCAGTTCTTC
cdr3_aa: CASGQGGNNEQFF

j_call: TRBJ1-2
v_call: TRBV18
clone_size: -
d_call: -
cdr3_nt: TGTGCCAGCTCACCACCGGCGGGGACAAGCTATGGCTACACCTTC
cdr3_aa: CASSPPAGTSYGYTF

j_call: TRBJ1-3
v_call: TRBV19
clone_size: -
d_call: -
cdr3_nt: TGTGCCACGATAGGGCAGTTTGCCTCTGGAAACACCATATATTTT
cdr3_aa: CATIGQFASGNTIYF